One and the same sample provided the 11 T cell receptor beta chains below, sequenced in a study of T cells in localized non-small cell lung cancer. The protocol was immunoSEQ multiplex PCR, while the TCRdb copy is restricted to in-frame clones and leaves out a portion. Found here are around 80,000 clones, over 60% of them singletons; the top ten hold around 21%. The specimen comprised PBMCs, sampled before any cancer treatment. The receptor source for this set is a man aged 40 to 70 with stage II squamous cell lung carcinoma.

The V call is TRBV5-1, the J call TRBJ1-2; 7 bases are shared with TRBD1. This CDR3 region has 13 residues. Trimming took 6 bases from V and 4 from J; bases not matched to a gene: 6. Per the germline V gene, CDR1 is SGHRS and CDR2 is YFSETQ. This chain's CDR3 is CASTGDSSYGYTF. The CDR3 DNA is TGCGCCAGCACCGGGGACAGTTCCTATGGCTACACCTTC.

The chain is built from TRBV6-5 and TRBJ2-7, with a weak D call TRBD1 (6 bases). The CDR3 extends over 15 amino acids. Trimming shortened V by 2 bases and J by 0 bases, and 11 bases separated the two germline ends. Germline V gene data show CDR1 as MNHEY and CDR2 as SVGAGI. Here the CDR3 DNA reads TGTGCCAGCAGTTACGTGGACAGCCGCTCCTACGAGCAGTACTTC. Residues: CASSYVDSRSYEQYF.

V is TRBV28 and J is TRBJ2-3; D is undetermined. Germline assignment: CDR1 MDHEN and CDR2 SYDVKM. V gave up 6 bases and J gave up 0 bases, with 10 bases separating them. CDR3 length: 14 amino acids. CDR3: CASRTPTSTDTQYF. For the CDR3, the DNA is TGTGCCAGCAGAACCCCGACAAGCACAGATACGCAGTATTTT.

CDR3 nucleotides: TGTGCCAGCAGTTTATCTCGGATACAAGAGACCCAGTACTTC. Amino acid sequence: CASSLSRIQETQYF. The chain links TRBV28 to TRBJ2-5; D not resolved. Germline assignment: CDR1 MDHEN and CDR2 SYDVKM. There are 14 residues in the CDR3. With 1 base removed from V and 2 bases from J, the gap between germline ends came to 8 bases. The complete variable domain, with remaining parts taken from reference TRBV28 and TRBJ2-5, reads DVKVTQSSRYLVKRTGEKVFLECVQDMDHENMFWYRQDPGLGLRLIYFSYDVKMKEKGDIPEGYSVSREKKERFSLILESASTNQTSMYLCASSLSRIQETQYFGPGTRLLVL.

The rearrangement joins TRBV7-3 to TRBJ1-5; TRBD1 matches at 10 bases. Germline V lookup: CDR1 SGHTA, CDR2 FQGTGA. The ends lost 4 bases at V and 10 bases at J; junction bases unmatched: 4. The CDR3 is 13 amino acids. The CDR3 loop is CASSSGTGEPQHF. For the CDR3, the DNA is TGTGCCAGCAGCTCAGGGACAGGGGAACCCCAGCATTTT.

In its sample, this clone was seen once. The V and J genes are TRBV4-2 and TRBJ1-1; no firm D call. Per the germline V gene, CDR1 is LGHNA and CDR2 is YNFKEQ. CDR3 length: 12 amino acids. Trimming shortened V by 4 bases and J by 6 bases, and 9 bases separated the two germline ends. CDR3: CASSLMDAEAFF. The DNA for the CDR3 is TGTGCCAGCAGCCTTATGGACGCTGAAGCTTTCTTT.

V is TRBV6-6 and J is TRBJ2-5; D is ambiguous. The length of the CDR3 is 13 residues. With 4 bases removed from V and 2 bases from J, the gap between germline ends came to 8 bases. In germline, CDR1 is MNHNY, CDR2 SVGAGI (reference sequence). CDR3 region: CASSSDTQETQYF. DNA for the CDR3: TGTGCCAGCAGTTCCGACACACAAGAGACCCAGTACTTC.

This clone was found a few times. For the CDR3, the DNA is TGTGCCAGCAGCGACAGGGGCAGGGACACTGAAGCTTTCTTT. Its protein product is CASSDRGRDTEAFF. This chain uses TRBV6-6 with TRBJ1-1; TRBD1 matches 8 bases. The trim removed 6 bases at V and 3 bases at J, leaving 6 bases unmatched. The germline V gene encodes CDR1 MNHNY and CDR2 SVGAGI (reference sequence). This CDR3 is built from 14 residues.

This chain uses TRBV18 with TRBJ2-3; D uncertain. Trimming stripped 6 bases from V and 4 bases from J, with 11 bases between. The germline CDR1 and CDR2 sequences are KGHSH and LQKENI. This CDR3 region has 13 residues. The CDR3 is CASSLTNPDTQYF. The CDR3 nucleotides read TGTGCCAGCTCTCTTACCAACCCAGATACGCAGTATTTT.

The chain joins TRBV28 to TRBJ1-6, with a weak D call TRBD1 (6 bases). Germline assignment: CDR1 MDHEN and CDR2 SYDVKM. The ends were cut back, 8 bases at V and 10 bases at J, with 18 bases in the middle. This CDR3 has 14 residues. The chain's CDR3 is CASRPGARRSPLHF. CDR3 nucleotides: TGTGCCAGCCGCCCAGGGGCGCGCAGATCACCCCTCCACTTT.

A word on this clone: Additional DNA sequences in this sample encode the identical CDR3. V is TRBV4-3 and J is TRBJ2-5; tentatively, D is TRBD1 (6 bases). Looked up from germline, CDR1 is LGHNA and CDR2 is YSLEER. V lost 0 bases and J 5 bases, leaving 13 bases between the germline ends. This CDR3 contains 15 residues. CDR3 nucleotides: TGCGCCAGCAGCCAAGAACAGGGATACTGGGAGACCCAGTACTTC. Amino acid sequence: CASSQEQGYWETQYF.